This T cell receptor beta chain was captured by sequencing in a study of CXCR3-negative and CXCR3-positive naive CD8 T cells (dated by TCRdb to the late 2010s). For the wider study: In total, approximately 130 million TRB reads were obtained, corresponding to roughly 1.5 +/- 0.3 million reads per library. Data from about 10 donors, pooled across two independent experiments, went into the diversity and physicochemical repertoire analyses. TRBV-TRBJ cluster analysis included naive subsets from about 5 donors and memory cells from 3 donors.

For each CD8+ T cell subset, flow sorting was done in triplicate, and 250,000 to 300,000 cells per subset went directly into RLT lysis buffer. Standard density gradient centrifugation was used to isolate peripheral blood mononuclear cells from buffy coats. Total RNA was extracted from sorted cells with an RNeasy Mini Kit. The CDR3 runs 16 amino acids, cysteine and phenylalanine included. The nucleotide record is missing. CDR1 is given as MNHEY and CDR2 as SVGEGT, both from the germline V gene. Notes on this clonotype: No cognate antigen has been identified for it.

Sequencing used a NextSeq 550. The Human TCR Profiling Kit (MiLaboratory) was used to make UMI-labeled 5' RACE TRB cDNA libraries. cDNA synthesis used the entire amount of extracted RNA, and PCR amplification then used the entire amount of cDNA produced. Libraries were prepared in parallel with an identical number of PCR cycles. The authors' pipeline ran thus. With a requirement of at least two reads per UMI, MIGEC and MiXCR extracted about 50,000 +/- 10,000 unique UMI-labeled TRB cDNA molecules per library. Each library averaged approximately 40,000 +/- 10,000 functional in-frame TRB CDR3 nucleotide clonotypes without stop codons. After downsampling to 5000 UMI-labeled TRB molecules per sample, diversity metrics such as normalized Shannon-Wiener and Chao1 were calculated in VDJtools. Clonotype-size-weighted physicochemical properties of the central five CDR3 residues (interaction energy, strength, volume and Kidera factor 4) were computed in VDJtools. Following reprocessing of the reads by TCRdb, the data hold one row per CDR3 protein sequence and no DNA is available. The V and J calls come from TCRdb's annotation, not from the publication. The sample table on file contains tens of thousands of distinct CDR3 sequences. More than 14% of the sample lies in the top ten.

The study at large found these results: Because surface CD5, which has been linked to self-reactivity in mice, was comparable between naive subsets, TCR interaction strength was also inferred from TRB CDR3 physicochemical properties. Both naive subsets had comparably high repertoire diversity, while memory CD8+ T cells had much lower repertoire diversity. Freshly isolated PBMCs were used for most assays because CXCR3 expression partially decreased after cryopreservation. Within the same donor, TRBV-TRBJ usage looked similar between naive CXCR3-negative and CXCR3-positive cells, but memory cells had distinct patterns.

The origin of this receptor is a human donor in good health. Some clones in this sample may be carry-over from other donors' samples. The chain joins TRBV6-2 or TRBV6-3 to TRBJ2-7; the TRBD1 assignment by TCRdb is unverifiable without DNA. Sequenced input: memory CD8+ T cells from blood. In light of the paper, this sample's cell subset or site label describes: conventional CD8+ memory T cells (TMEM), sorted as controls. The CDR3 region has the sequence CASSYSRYRGAWEQYF.